This T cell receptor (beta chain) came from a study of cytomegalovirus exposure and HLA in healthy donors. Study context: The approximately 110 validation repertoires used a platform that matched the one used for the approximately 610 first-cohort repertoires, as a later analysis reported.

Profiled with immunoSEQ multiplex PCR; TCRdb holds only in-frame clones, not every one. The sample records a few hundred thousand clones, around nine tenths being singletons. Study findings and constraints: Reported results showed that the classifier diagnosed cytomegalovirus status with high specificity and sensitivity. First-cohort TCR clusters were later found to tend to co-occur in the roughly 130 validation repertoires.

This clone has more than one count but fewer than ten. Its antigen is not known. The TCR was taken from a woman between 18 and 29 years old in good health and CMV-seronegative. The sequenced material came from PBMCs.

CDR3 nucleotide sequence: TGTGCCAGCAGCATTGACGGACTATATGGCTACACCTTC. Amino acid sequence: CASSIDGLYGYTF. The rearrangement uses TRBV9 and TRBJ1-2; D is ambiguous. CDR1 and CDR2 from the germline V gene are SGDLS and YYNGEE. V lost 4 bases and J lost 5, with 12 bases in between. The CDR3 totals 13 residues.